These 5 T cell receptor beta chains came from one sample sequenced in a study of Ad26.COV2.S vaccination and SARS-CoV-2 variants. TCRdb's copy holds only in-frame clones and misses some; the assay was immunoSEQ multiplex PCR. Here the sample spans around 370,000 clones, 92% being singletons. The sequences come from peripheral blood, collected after recovery from COVID-19. The receptors were sampled from a human donor who had recovered from COVID-19.

In DNA form, the CDR3 reads TGTGCCAGCAGCTACGCCAGTACCTACGAGCAGTACTTC. It yields the protein CASSYASTYEQYF. The chain joins TRBV5-6 to TRBJ2-7; D unclear. The CDR3 runs to 13 residues. Per germline, CDR1 SGHDT and CDR2 YYEEEE. Trimming took 3 bases from V and 2 from J, leaving 9 bases between them.

The chain couples TRBV6-6 to TRBJ2-1; possibly TRBD1 for D (5 bases). This CDR3 comprises 14 residues. The germline CDR1 and CDR2 sequences are MNHNY and SVGAGI (reference sequence). Trimming removed 2 bases from V and 5 bases from J, with 10 bases in between. The CDR3: CASSYLRQHNEQFF. In DNA form, the CDR3 reads TGTGCCAGCAGTTACCTTAGACAGCACAATGAGCAGTTCTTC.

This chain links TRBV11-1 with TRBJ2-1; no firm D call. V dropped 1 base and J dropped 13 bases, with 11 bases sitting between them. This CDR3 contains 12 residues. Germline CDR1 reads SGHAT; CDR2 reads FQDESV (reference sequence). This CDR3 reads CASSLEYSIQFF. CDR3 in DNA: TGTGCCAGCAGCTTAGAGTACAGTATCCAGTTCTTC.

The chain employs TRBV5-1 and TRBJ2-2, with TRBD2 as a possible D gene (5 bases). CDR3 size: 16 residues. Trimming removed 3 bases at V and 4 bases at J, with 16 bases between. CDR1 and CDR2 from the germline V gene are SGHRS and YFSETQ. CDR3 in DNA: TGCGCCAGCAGCTCTCTAGGACTTAAACTCACCGGGGAGCTGTTTTTT. Translated: CASSSLGLKLTGELFF.

The V call is TRBV27, the J call TRBJ1-2; the D gene is possibly TRBD1 (6 bases). Trimming took 2 bases from V and 2 from J, leaving 12 bases between them. This CDR3 is 15 amino acids long. Germline values: CDR1 MNHEY, CDR2 SMNVEV (reference sequence). The CDR3 DNA reads as TGTGCCAGCAGTTTACAGGGGACACTAAACTATGGCTACACCTTC. The encoded protein is CASSLQGTLNYGYTF.